Below, 22 T cell receptor beta chains from the same sample are listed, as sequenced in a study of blood T cell repertoires in COVID-19. The protocol was immunoSEQ multiplex PCR, while the TCRdb copy is restricted to in-frame clones and leaves out a portion. The sample lists about 160,000 clones, about nine tenths seen once, with over 15% in the top ten. Sequencing was carried out using peripheral blood. The receptors were sampled from a man aged 60 to 75 with active or convalescent COVID-19.

The chain employs TRBV28 and TRBJ2-3; maybe TRBD2 (5 bases). Germline loops: CDR1 MDHEN, CDR2 SYDVKM. The CDR3 totals 18 residues. V lost 8 bases to trimming and J lost 1 base, with 25 bases between them. For the CDR3, the DNA is TGTGCCAGCCTAAAGCGCGGAACTAGGGTCCGCCGCACAGATACGCAGTATTTT. This sequence encodes CASLKRGTRVRRTDTQYF.

CDR3 in amino acids: CAISQDRGAGNTIYF. CDR3 coding DNA: TGTGCCATCAGTCAAGACAGGGGAGCTGGAAACACCATATATTTT. This rearrangement joins TRBV10-3 to TRBJ1-3, with 8 nucleotides matching TRBD1. This CDR3 is 15 amino acids long. Germline V gene sequence: CDR1 ENHRY, CDR2 SYGVKD. V lost 5 bases and J lost 2; bases outside the gene matches: 5.

This chain links TRBV6-7 with TRBJ2-5; 12 positions agree with TRBD2. TRBV6-7 falls under the ORF class, with uncertain function. J gave up 1 base and V 8 bases, and 5 bases lay outside the gene matches. The CDR3 runs 15 residues. CDR3 sequence (DNA): TGTGCCAGCGCAGGACTAGCGGGATCCCAAGAGACCCAGTACTTC. Translated, it gives CASAGLAGSQETQYF.

This chain links TRBV6-5 with TRBJ2-1; the match to TRBD2 covers 10 bases. The CDR3 extends over 15 amino acids. V dropped 2 bases and J dropped 8; count of bases not matched to a gene: 6. Germline CDR1 MNHEY, CDR2 SVGAGI. Written as DNA, the CDR3 is TGTGCCAGCAGTTACCAGCGGGGGGGGTTGGATGAGCAGTTCTTC. Amino acids: CASSYQRGGLDEQFF.

The V and J genes are TRBV19 and TRBJ2-1; 11 nucleotides agree with TRBD2. The CDR3 covers 16 residues. Trimming removed 5 bases from V and 8 bases from J; junction bases left unmatched: 11. Germline V gene lookup returns CDR1 LNHDA and CDR2 SQIVND (reference sequence). The DNA of the CDR3 is TGTGCCAGTAGTGTCCGGGTAGCGGGAGGGAAGGATGAGCAGTTCTTC. Translation gives CASSVRVAGGKDEQFF.

The chain has TRBV7-8 and TRBJ2-1, with TRBD2 matching 7 bases. The V and J ends lost 2 bases and 3 bases, in that order; junction bases with no gene match: 4. The germline CDR1 and CDR2 sequences are SGHVS and FQNEAQ. The CDR3 sequence is 15 residues long. CDR3: CASSLSGGIYNEQFF. The CDR3 DNA is TGTGCCAGCAGCTTATCCGGGGGGATCTACAATGAGCAGTTCTTC.

This chain links TRBV19 with TRBJ1-2, with D possibly TRBD1 on 5 matching bases. Germline-derived CDR1 and CDR2 are LNHDA and SQIVND (reference sequence). The CDR3 loop spans 15 amino acids. V lost 3 bases and J lost 4, with 15 bases in between. This chain's CDR3 is CASSIGQGVTYGYTF. The CDR3 DNA is TGTGCCAGTAGTATCGGCCAGGGTGTAACCTATGGCTACACCTTC. Full variable domain (outside the CDR3, taken from reference TRBV19 and TRBJ1-2): DGGITQSPKYLFRKEGQNVTLSCEQNLNHDAMYWYRQDPGQGLRLIYYSQIVNDFQKGDIAEGYSVSREKKESFPLTVTSAQKNPTAFYLCASSIGQGVTYGYTFGSGTRLTVV.

V usage is TRBV28 and J usage is TRBJ2-1; 12 bases line up with TRBD2. After removal of 4 bases from V and 7 bases from J, the junction contained 17 bases not matched to a gene. The CDR3 is 19 amino acids. The germline CDR1 and CDR2 sequences are MDHEN and SYDVKM. This chain's CDR3 is CASSSPSGRAGQARNEQFF. Written as DNA, the CDR3 is TGTGCCAGCAGTTCCCCTAGCGGGAGGGCCGGTCAGGCTCGTAATGAGCAGTTCTTC. Together with reference TRBV28 and TRBJ2-1, the CDR3 gives the full variable domain: DVKVTQSSRYLVKRTGEKVFLECVQDMDHENMFWYRQDPGLGLRLIYFSYDVKMKEKGDIPEGYSVSREKKERFSLILESASTNQTSMYLCASSSPSGRAGQARNEQFFGPGTRLTVL.

V and J are TRBV6-2 or TRBV6-3 and TRBJ2-7; 9 nucleotides agree with TRBD2. Per the germline V gene, CDR1 is MNHEY and CDR2 is SVGEGT. The V gene end was trimmed by 2 bases and the J gene end by 6 bases; junction bases not matched to a gene: 5. The CDR3 runs to 14 residues. In nucleotides, the CDR3 is TGTGCCAGCAGTTACGGGGGACTAGCAGCCGAGCAGTACTTC. Protein sequence: CASSYGGLAAEQYF.

Only one count was recorded for this clone. The sample contains more than one DNA sequence encoding this CDR3. The chain couples TRBV7-9 to TRBJ1-1; D perhaps matches TRBD1 (5 bases). There are 12 residues in the CDR3. Germline lookup yields CDR1 SEHNR and CDR2 FQNEAQ (reference sequence). The V end was cut by 5 bases, the J end by 5 bases, with 9 bases between. Here the CDR3 DNA reads TGTGCCAGCAGCCCGGGGGGGACTGAAGCTTTCTTT. It yields the protein CASSPGGTEAFF.

The genes are TRBV29-1 and TRBJ2-7; 8 nucleotides align to TRBD2. The CDR3 extends over 15 amino acids. V lost 3 bases to trimming and J lost 4 bases; unmatched junction nucleotides: 11. The germline V gene has CDR1 SQVTM and CDR2 ANQGSEA. The CDR3, as DNA: TGCAGCGTTGAGTTGCCCGACAGACTAGCGTACGAGCAGTACTTC. It specifies CSVELPDRLAYEQYF.

The chain links TRBV19 to TRBJ1-2, with 10 bases that match TRBD1. Germline CDR1 is LNHDA and CDR2 is SQIVND (reference sequence). With 7 bases clipped from V and 7 bases from J, the junction kept 9 bases outside the gene matches. CDR3 length: 14 residues. In DNA form, the CDR3 reads TGTGCCAGTATCCGGGGGACAGGGGATGTTGGCTACACCTTC. As protein: CASIRGTGDVGYTF.

This clone appeared a single time. This chain connects TRBV24-1 to TRBJ1-2, with D perhaps matching TRBD1 (6 bases). The CDR3 runs to 12 residues. The germline V gene encodes CDR1 KGHDR and CDR2 SFDVKD. V lost 6 bases and J lost 5, with 9 bases in between. CDR3 region: CATSSQGYGYTF. In DNA form, the CDR3 reads TGTGCCACCAGTAGCCAGGGGTATGGCTACACCTTC.

The gene calls are TRBV9 and TRBJ2-1; TRBD2 agrees at 10 bases. With 5 bases clipped from V and 4 bases from J, the junction kept 6 bases outside the gene matches. CDR3 length equals 15 residues. CDR1 and CDR2 (germline): SGDLS, YYNGEE. The CDR3 here is CASSRLAGVYNEQFF. The CDR3 DNA reads as TGTGCCAGCAGTCGACTAGCGGGTGTATACAATGAGCAGTTCTTC.

The chain is built from TRBV6-5 and TRBJ2-3, with 8 bases lining up with TRBD2. CDR1 is MNHEY and CDR2 is SVGAGI in the germline V gene. CDR3 length: 14 residues. The ends lost 5 bases at V and 6 bases at J; junction bases unmatched: 7. The CDR3 here is CASSTPGLGDTQYF. In DNA, the CDR3 is TGTGCCAGCAGTACGCCGGGACTAGGGGATACGCAGTATTTT.

The rearrangement joins TRBV6-5 to TRBJ1-6, with D perhaps TRBD1 (6 bases). The CDR3 runs to 14 residues. Germline assignment: CDR1 MNHEY and CDR2 SVGAGI. Trimming removed 4 bases from V and 6 bases from J, with 10 bases in between. The CDR3 nucleotides are TGTGCCAGCAGTTTACGACAGGTTAATTCACCCCTCCACTTT. Amino acid sequence: CASSLRQVNSPLHF.

The chain combines TRBV29-1 with TRBJ1-4; the D gene is possibly TRBD1 (6 bases). The CDR3 contains 14 residues. Germline-derived CDR1 and CDR2 are SQVTM and ANQGSEA. V gave up 7 bases and J gave up 2 bases, with 14 bases separating them. CDR3 in amino acids: CSARKDSTNEKLFF. CDR3 nucleotides: TGCAGCGCGAGAAAGGACAGTACTAATGAAAAACTGTTTTTT.

The chain is built from TRBV10-2 and TRBJ1-2; the match to TRBD1 covers 7 bases. The germline V gene has CDR1 WSHSY and CDR2 SAAADI. This CDR3 is 12 amino acids long. The J segment lost 5 bases and the V segment lost 6 bases, leaving 3 bases of the junction unmatched. The CDR3 DNA follows: TGCGCCAGCAGCCAACAGGGGTATGGCTACACCTTC. Residues: CASSQQGYGYTF.

The chain joins TRBV19 to TRBJ2-4; possible D gene TRBD2, 5 bases. This CDR3 contains 13 residues. Between the trimmed V and J ends, which lost 6 bases and 6 bases, there was a span of 12 bases. CDR1 and CDR2 from the germline V gene are LNHDA and SQIVND (reference sequence). The CDR3 region is CASSGQGRNIQYF. The DNA of the CDR3 is TGTGCCAGTAGCGGTCAAGGGAGAAACATTCAGTACTTC. The variable domain in full, with the rest retrieved from reference TRBV19 and TRBJ2-4, is DGGITQSPKYLFRKEGQNVTLSCEQNLNHDAMYWYRQDPGQGLRLIYYSQIVNDFQKGDIAEGYSVSREKKESFPLTVTSAQKNPTAFYLCASSGQGRNIQYFGAGTRLSVL.

The chain carries TRBV29-1 and TRBJ2-3; 9 nucleotides align to TRBD2. Losses at the gene ends were 4 bases for V and 1 base for J; bases not matched to a gene: 3. Germline CDR1 and CDR2: SQVTM and ANQGSEA. This CDR3 has 14 residues. The CDR3 is CSVGLAGRTDTQYF. CDR3 nucleotides: TGCAGCGTTGGCCTAGCGGGGCGCACAGATACGCAGTATTTT.

The rearrangement uses TRBV6-5 and TRBJ2-1, with TRBD2 matching 8 bases. CDR3 length: 15 residues. Germline CDR1 and CDR2: MNHEY and SVGAGI. Unmatched junction bases numbered 3, after V lost 2 bases and J lost 3 bases. CDR3 nucleotides: TGTGCCAGCAGTTACGACGGGAGGGGCTACAATGAGCAGTTCTTC. Amino acid sequence: CASSYDGRGYNEQFF.

The chain couples TRBV11-2 to TRBJ1-6, with TRBD1 matching 9 bases. With 4 bases clipped from V and 8 bases from J, the junction kept 0 bases outside the gene matches. Germline lookup yields CDR1 SGHAT and CDR2 FQNNGV. This CDR3 region has 13 residues. The CDR3 DNA sequence: TGTGCCAGCAGCTGGGACAGGGATTCACCCCTCCACTTT. This gives the protein CASSWDRDSPLHF.